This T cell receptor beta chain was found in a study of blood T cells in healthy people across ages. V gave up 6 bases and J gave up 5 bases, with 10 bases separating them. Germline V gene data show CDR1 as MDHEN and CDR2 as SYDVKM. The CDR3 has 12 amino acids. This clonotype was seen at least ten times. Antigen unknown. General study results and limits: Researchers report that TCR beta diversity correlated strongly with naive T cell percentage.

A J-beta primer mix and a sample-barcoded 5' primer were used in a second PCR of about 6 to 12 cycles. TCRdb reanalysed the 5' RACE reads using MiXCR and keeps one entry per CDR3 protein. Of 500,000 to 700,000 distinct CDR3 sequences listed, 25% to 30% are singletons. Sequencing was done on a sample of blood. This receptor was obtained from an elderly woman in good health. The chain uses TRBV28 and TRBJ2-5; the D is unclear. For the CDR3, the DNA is TGTGCCAGCAGGCCACTTGGGGAGACCCAGTACTTC. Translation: CASRPLGETQYF.